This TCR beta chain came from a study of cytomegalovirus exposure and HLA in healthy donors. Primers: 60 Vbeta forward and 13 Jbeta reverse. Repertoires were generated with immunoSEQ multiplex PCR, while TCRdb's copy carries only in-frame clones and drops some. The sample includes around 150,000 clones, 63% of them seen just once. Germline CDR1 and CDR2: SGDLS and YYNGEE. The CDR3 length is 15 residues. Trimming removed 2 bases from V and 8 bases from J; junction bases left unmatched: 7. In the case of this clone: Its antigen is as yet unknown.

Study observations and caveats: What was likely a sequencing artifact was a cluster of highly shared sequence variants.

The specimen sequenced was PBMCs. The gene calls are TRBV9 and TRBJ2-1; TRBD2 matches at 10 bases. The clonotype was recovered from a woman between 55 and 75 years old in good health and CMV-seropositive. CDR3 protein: CASSVSGRASYEQFF. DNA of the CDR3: TGTGCCAGCAGCGTGAGCGGGAGGGCCTCGTATGAGCAGTTCTTC.